This TCR beta chain was obtained from a study of shared clonotypes between healthy human individuals. In the study overall: Donor composition was two women and three men, aged 18 to 49.

This CDR3 region has 12 residues. CDR1 and CDR2 from the germline V gene are GTSNPN and SVGIG (reference sequence). Unmatched junction bases numbered 6, after V lost 5 bases and J lost 5 bases. An assay was performed, and its level was deep. The protocol was immunoSEQ multiplex PCR, while the TCRdb copy is restricted to in-frame clones and leaves out a portion. This sample has around 480,000 clones; 60% to 80% occur once, and the top ten carry around an eighth. None of the donors, who were healthy HIV-negative adults, had recently had acute infections or vaccinations. Samples left unsorted employed about 100 million PBMCs for genomic DNA.

The sequence derives from a woman aged 40 to 50 in good health. Some clones in this sample may be carry-over from other donors' samples. This chain links TRBV30 with TRBJ2-7, with TRBD2 matching over 7 bases. The specimen sequenced was PBMCs. CDR3 coding DNA: TGTGCCTGGGGCCGACTAGCTAACGAGCAGTACTTC. Translation: CAWGRLANEQYF.